One and the same sample provided the 20 T cell receptor beta chains below, sequenced in a study of shared clonotypes between healthy human individuals (TCRdb year 2020). Preparation of the library involved the immunoSEQ multiplex PCR assay. TCRdb limited this immuneACCESS table to in-frame rearrangements with V and J called. A share of clones is missing; checked studies link under half to unresolved V genes, and the rest is unexplained. This sample is represented by 750,000 to 1,000,000 clones; 92% of them were singletons. Nearly 25% of the sample goes to the ten largest clones. CD8 naive samples consisted of CD45RO-negative cells that were positively selected for CCR7, yielding a CD45RA+CCR7+ population without TemRA cells. The source material was naive CD8+ T cells sorted from blood. The cell subset or site label corresponds to: CD45RA+CCR7+. The receptors shown here come from a man aged 30 to 39 in good health.

V gene TRBV4-1 combines with J gene TRBJ1-1; tentative D call: TRBD1 (5 bases). Trimming cost V 0 bases and J 0 bases, with 14 bases left between them. Germline values: CDR1 MGHRA, CDR2 YSYEKL. The CDR3 is 17 residues long. CDR3 DNA: TGCGCCAGCAGCCAAGACCACGGCACAGGCATGAACACTGAAGCTTTCTTT. Translated: CASSQDHGTGMNTEAFF.

The chain links TRBV11-2 to TRBJ2-3, with 8 bases matching TRBD2. Germline V gene lookup returns CDR1 SGHAT and CDR2 FQNNGV. V was pared by 2 bases and J by 4 bases, with 5 bases of the junction left unmatched. The CDR3 extends over 15 amino acids. CDR3 sequence (DNA): TGTGCCAGCAGCTTAACAGCGGGAGTCTCAGATACGCAGTATTTT. Translating gives CASSLTAGVSDTQYF.

This chain links TRBV4-2 with TRBJ2-2, with 8 bases identical to TRBD2. Unmatched junction bases numbered 1, after V lost 6 bases and J lost 7 bases. The CDR3 sequence is 12 residues long. In germline, CDR1 is LGHNA, CDR2 YNFKEQ. This CDR3 is CASRGTSGELFF. In DNA, the CDR3 is TGTGCCAGCAGGGGGACTAGCGGGGAGCTGTTTTTT.

The rearrangement uses TRBV27 and TRBJ1-2; D is ambiguous. V gave up 8 bases and J gave up 8 bases, with 15 bases separating them. The CDR3 has 12 amino acids. Germline V gene sequence: CDR1 MNHEY, CDR2 SMNVEV (reference sequence). The DNA of the CDR3 is TGTGCCAGCGGGCGAAGAGCTGACGGCTACACCTTC. This encodes CASGRRADGYTF.

V usage is TRBV27 and J usage is TRBJ2-2, with 9 bases that match TRBD1. The CDR3 has 16 amino acids. Trimming removed 10 bases from V and 3 bases from J; junction bases left unmatched: 12. Per germline, CDR1 MNHEY and CDR2 SMNVEV (reference sequence). The CDR3 reads CATKPGQGGYTGELFF. Here the CDR3 DNA reads TGTGCCACCAAACCGGGACAGGGCGGGTACACCGGGGAGCTGTTTTTT.

The J gene is TRBJ1-3, the V gene TRBV28; tentatively, D is TRBD1 (5 bases). Germline CDR1 MDHEN, CDR2 SYDVKM. The CDR3 has 18 residues. The V end was cut by 4 bases, the J end by 0 bases, with 19 bases between. Written as DNA, the CDR3 is TGTGCCAGCAGTTGGATTTGGGACCGCCAACCCTCTGGAAACACCATATATTTT. It specifies CASSWIWDRQPSGNTIYF.

The rearrangement uses TRBV30 and TRBJ1-1; the match to TRBD1 covers 12 bases. The germline gives CDR1 GTSNPN, CDR2 SVGIG (reference sequence). This CDR3 is 13 amino acids long. With 3 bases clipped from V and 8 bases from J, the junction kept 4 bases outside the gene matches. DNA for the CDR3: TGTGCCTGGAGCGAGGGGACAGGGGGCGAAGCTTTCTTT. This encodes CAWSEGTGGEAFF.

The rearrangement links TRBV9 to TRBJ2-1; 9 nucleotides match TRBD1. With 3 bases clipped from V and 5 bases from J, the junction kept 6 bases outside the gene matches. The CDR3 totals 15 residues. Germline V gene lookup returns CDR1 SGDLS and CDR2 YYNGEE. For the CDR3, the DNA is TGTGCCAGCAGCGCCGGGACAGGGCGAGACAATGAGCAGTTCTTC. Protein product: CASSAGTGRDNEQFF. Drawing the rest from reference TRBV9 and TRBJ2-1, the complete variable domain is DSGVTQTPKHLITATGQRVTLRCSPRSGDLSVYWYQQSLDQGLQFLIQYYNGEERAKGNILERFSAQQFPDLHSELNLSSLELGDSALYFCASSAGTGRDNEQFFGPGTRLTVL.

V gene TRBV25-1 combines with J gene TRBJ1-1, with D hard to call. The CDR3 runs 10 residues. Trimming cost V 10 bases and J 4 bases, with 7 bases left between them. The germline gives CDR1 MGHDK, CDR2 SYGVNS. CDR3 bases: TGTGCCACCGAGGGCACTGAAGCTTTCTTT. Translation gives CATEGTEAFF.

The genes are TRBV5-8 and TRBJ2-5; 12 nucleotides line up with TRBD2. Germline CDR1 SGHTS, CDR2 YDEGEE. The CDR3 totals 15 residues. The junction had 6 bases not matched to a gene; V was cut back by 4 bases and J by 5 bases. The DNA for the CDR3 is TGTGCCAGCAGCACAGGGACTAGCGGGCTGGAGACCCAGTACTTC. This codes for CASSTGTSGLETQYF.

The gene calls are TRBV11-2 and TRBJ2-7; no definite D call. Germline CDR1 SGHAT, CDR2 FQNNGV. The length of the CDR3 is 15 residues. V dropped 5 bases and J dropped 1 base, with 15 bases sitting between them. The DNA for the CDR3 is TGTGCCAGCAGCGGGGTGTGGGGAAGGTCCTACGAGCAGTACTTC. Translated: CASSGVWGRSYEQYF. The complete variable domain, with remaining parts taken from reference TRBV11-2 and TRBJ2-7, reads EAGVAQSPRYKIIEKRQSVAFWCNPISGHATLYWYQQILGQGPKLLIQFQNNGVVDDSQLPKDRFSAERLKGVDSTLKIQPAKLEDSAVYLCASSGVWGRSYEQYFGPGTRLTVT.

CDR3 residues: CASSLDSYGYTF. CDR3 nucleotides: TGTGCCAGCAGCTTAGACAGCTATGGCTACACCTTC. The chain recombines TRBV7-2 with TRBJ1-2; D not certain. Between the trimmed V and J ends, which lost 1 base and 4 bases, there was a span of 4 bases. The CDR3 spans 12 residues. The V gene's germline CDR1 is SGHTA and CDR2 FQGNSA.

The chain employs TRBV7-9 and TRBJ2-2, with D unresolved. This CDR3 contains 18 residues. Germline V gene sequence: CDR1 SEHNR, CDR2 FQNEAQ (reference sequence). Trimming took 1 base from V and 0 from J, leaving 15 bases between them. The CDR3: CASSLDRSRTANTGELFF. The CDR3 nucleotides are TGTGCCAGCAGCTTAGACCGAAGCAGGACCGCGAACACCGGGGAGCTGTTTTTT.

V is TRBV27 and J is TRBJ1-3, with 7 nucleotides matching TRBD1. The germline V gene encodes CDR1 MNHEY and CDR2 SMNVEV (reference sequence). This CDR3 region has 14 residues. J was trimmed by 2 bases and V by 8 bases; bases with no gene match: 6. CDR3 nucleotide sequence: TGTGCCAGCGGTTCCAGGGGGACTGGAAACACCATATATTTT. It translates to CASGSRGTGNTIYF.

The V and J genes are TRBV27 and TRBJ2-2; D ambiguous. The CDR3 runs to 15 residues. The germline CDR1 and CDR2 sequences are MNHEY and SMNVEV (reference sequence). Trimming cost V 3 bases and J 5 bases, with 13 bases left between them. CDR3 bases: TGTGCCAGCAGTTTTGCCTTGCCCTTGACCGGGGAGCTGTTTTTT. Its protein product is CASSFALPLTGELFF.

This rearrangement joins TRBV11-2 to TRBJ2-7, with 8 positions matching TRBD2. V lost 2 bases to trimming and J lost 4 bases; unmatched junction nucleotides: 7. The CDR3 totals 15 residues. Looked up from germline, CDR1 is SGHAT and CDR2 is FQNNGV. CDR3 loop: CASSLTGRGLYEQYF. DNA for the CDR3: TGTGCCAGCAGCTTAACCGGGAGGGGGTTATACGAGCAGTACTTC.

The chain carries TRBV28 and TRBJ2-3, with a weak D call TRBD1 (6 bases). The CDR3 covers 15 residues. V lost 8 bases, J lost 2 bases, and 17 bases lay in between. Germline CDR1 MDHEN, CDR2 SYDVKM. CDR3 in DNA: TGTGCCAGCCTGGACAGAAGTTCTTTCACAGATACGCAGTATTTT. Translating it yields CASLDRSSFTDTQYF.

The chain links TRBV4-1 to TRBJ2-2; 7 bases fit TRBD1. CDR1 MGHRA and CDR2 YSYEKL come from the germline V gene. The CDR3 covers 16 residues. V trimming: 6 bases; J trimming: 4 bases; junction bases outside the gene matches: 11. CDR3 residues: CASSTIGTDRTGELFF. CDR3 in DNA: TGCGCCAGCAGTACGATTGGGACAGACCGCACCGGGGAGCTGTTTTTT.

This sequence joins TRBV4-2 and TRBJ2-7; 8 bases fit TRBD2. The V and J ends lost 6 bases and 4 bases, in that order; junction bases with no gene match: 11. The CDR3 is 15 residues long. Looked up from germline, CDR1 is LGHNA and CDR2 is YNFKEQ. CDR3 sequence reads: CASRDLSGEPYEQYF. CDR3 nucleotides: TGTGCCAGCAGGGACCTTAGCGGGGAACCATACGAGCAGTACTTC.

Only one count was recorded for this clone. The CDR3 is CSVEGRSEQYF. The DNA of the CDR3 is TGCAGCGTTGAGGGGCGCTCCGAGCAGTACTTC. The rearrangement links TRBV29-1 to TRBJ2-7; weak D call: TRBD1 (5 bases). Germline CDR1 is SQVTM and CDR2 is ANQGSEA. V was trimmed by 3 bases and J by 6 bases, leaving 9 bases between them. The CDR3 is 11 amino acids.